A selection of T cell receptor beta chains follows, all from one sample in a study of T cell changes during pregnancy in multiple sclerosis. TCRdb's copy holds only in-frame clones and misses some; the assay was immunoSEQ multiplex PCR. The sample consists of under 75,000 clones, about 91% of them appearing once. This sample comprised peripheral blood, obtained in the first trimester of pregnancy. The receptor source for this set is a female donor with multiple sclerosis, enrolled in a pregnancy study. The CDR3 runs from the conserved cysteine through the conserved F or W. The D gene is left open where the match is weak. Clone size is shown for a subset of rows, as once, few, many or a class of expanded clone.

v_gene	abundance	d_gene	j_gene	CDR3aa	CDR3nt
TRBV5-1	NA	TRBD1	TRBJ2-5	CASSSEDRGEETQYF	TGCGCCAGCAGCTCCGAGGACAGGGGGGAAGAGACCCAGTACTTC
TRBV6-5	NA	TRBD1	TRBJ1-5	CASRPQGVDQPQHF	TGTGCCAGCAGACCCCAGGGGGTAGATCAGCCCCAGCATTTT
TRBV2	NA	NA	TRBJ1-1	CASKRDGNTEAFF	TGTGCCAGCAAGCGGGATGGGAACACTGAAGCTTTCTTT
TRBV30	NA	TRBD2	TRBJ2-5	CAWSTISGRETQYF	TGTGCCTGGAGTACTATTAGCGGGAGGGAGACCCAGTACTTC
TRBV5-1	NA	TRBD1	TRBJ2-7	CASSFGGTGYYEQYF	TGCGCCAGCAGCTTCGGGGGGACAGGGTACTACGAGCAGTACTTC
TRBV7-2	NA	TRBD2	TRBJ2-5	CASSFPRASGGVQETQYF	TGTGCCAGCAGCTTCCCGCGGGCTAGCGGGGGGGTCCAAGAGACCCAGTACTTC
TRBV2	NA	NA	TRBJ1-2	CASSQRDGYTF	TGTGCCAGCAGTCAGAGGGATGGCTACACCTTC
TRBV28	NA	TRBD2	TRBJ2-2	CASQGLAGPRDGELFF	TGTGCCAGCCAAGGACTAGCGGGACCTCGGGACGGGGAGCTGTTTTTT
TRBV5-5	NA	NA	TRBJ2-1	CASSSGGMNEQFF	TGTGCCAGCAGTTCCGGGGGAATGAATGAGCAGTTCTTC
TRBV6-5	NA	NA	TRBJ2-2	CASSYSQGGELFF	TGTGCCAGCAGTTACTCCCAGGGCGGGGAGCTGTTTTTT
TRBV9	NA	TRBD1	TRBJ1-3	CASSATQGDVGNTIYF	TGTGCCAGCAGCGCGACCCAGGGGGATGTAGGAAACACCATATATTTT
TRBV4-1	NA	TRBD1	TRBJ2-2	CASRGTGNTGELFF	TGCGCCAGCAGGGGGACAGGAAACACCGGGGAGCTGTTTTTT
TRBV2	NA	NA	TRBJ2-7	CASSGSRGTYEQYF	TGTGCCAGCAGTGGGTCCCGGGGGACGTACGAGCAGTACTTC
TRBV7-9	NA	NA	TRBJ2-3	CASISGSYTDTQYF	TGTGCCAGCATCTCCGGGAGTTACACAGATACGCAGTATTTT
TRBV9	NA	TRBD2	TRBJ2-1	CASSVADTGLAVEQFF	TGTGCCAGCAGCGTAGCCGACACGGGACTAGCGGTTGAGCAGTTCTTC
TRBV30	NA	NA	TRBJ2-7	CAWSVAQGPSYEQYF	TGTGCCTGGAGTGTAGCGCAGGGGCCCTCCTACGAGCAGTACTTC
TRBV30	NA	TRBD2	TRBJ2-1	CAWSPASGLYNEQFF	TGTGCCTGGAGCCCTGCTAGCGGACTCTACAATGAGCAGTTCTTC
TRBV10-1	NA	NA	TRBJ2-2	CASSTNAGNTGELFF	TGCGCCAGCAGTACCAACGCGGGGAACACCGGGGAGCTGTTTTTT
TRBV4-1	NA	TRBD2	TRBJ2-7	CASSLLTSGSYEQYF	TGCGCCAGCAGCCTTTTGACTAGCGGGAGCTACGAGCAGTACTTC
TRBV28	NA	NA	TRBJ2-3	CASSVPNRSTDTQYF	TGTGCCAGCAGTGTACCAAATCGGAGCACAGATACGCAGTATTTT
TRBV13	once	TRBD2	TRBJ2-3	CASSLEPSGGADTQYF	TGTGCCAGCAGCTTAGAGCCTAGCGGGGGAGCAGATACGCAGTATTTT
TRBV2	NA	TRBD1	TRBJ2-3	CASTPGQGTDTQYF	TGTGCCAGCACTCCGGGACAGGGCACAGATACGCAGTATTTT
TRBV5-1	NA	TRBD2	TRBJ2-1	CASSLRDPGLAGTYNEQFF	TGCGCCAGCAGCTTACGGGATCCCGGACTAGCGGGGACCTACAATGAGCAGTTCTTC
TRBV5-1	NA	NA	TRBJ2-2	CASSLARGWSGELFF	TGCGCCAGCAGCTTGGCCAGGGGATGGTCCGGGGAGCTGTTTTTT
TRBV2	NA	NA	TRBJ1-6	CASGALFATSPLHF	TGTGCCAGCGGGGCCCTCTTTGCCACATCACCCCTCCACTTT
TRBV14	NA	NA	TRBJ2-1	CASSQDRLVFDEQFF	TGTGCCAGCAGCCAAGATCGGCTAGTGTTCGATGAGCAGTTCTTC
TRBV6-5	NA	TRBD2	TRBJ2-7	CASSYSGTSGGFEQYF	TGTGCCAGCAGTTACTCCGGGACTAGCGGGGGGTTCGAGCAGTACTTC
TRBV14	NA	TRBD1	TRBJ1-2	CASSQEGTGRGYTF	TGTGCCAGCAGCCAAGAAGGGACAGGGCGCGGCTACACCTTC
TRBV25-1	NA	NA	TRBJ1-6	CASSETNWGSSPLHF	TGTGCCAGCAGTGAAACCAATTGGGGCAGCTCACCCCTCCACTTT
TRBV2	NA	NA	TRBJ1-2	CASMGGGYGYTF	TGTGCCAGCATGGGGGGTGGGTATGGCTACACCTTC
TRBV5-1	NA	TRBD1	TRBJ2-1	CASSLAGQGYNEQFF	TGCGCCAGCAGCTTGGCGGGACAGGGTTACAATGAGCAGTTCTTC
TRBV5-6	NA	TRBD2	TRBJ2-7	CASSSPTSGQGGPYEQYF	TGTGCCAGCAGCTCCCCGACTAGCGGGCAAGGGGGCCCCTACGAGCAGTACTTC
TRBV19	NA	NA	TRBJ2-1	CASRDPSGSSYNEQFF	TGTGCCAGTAGAGACCCAAGCGGAAGCTCCTACAATGAGCAGTTCTTC
TRBV20-1	NA	TRBD1	TRBJ1-4	CSAKDRLVLFF	TGCAGTGCTAAGGACAGGCTCGTACTGTTTTTT
TRBV29-1	once	TRBD1	TRBJ2-7	CSVVVRGLSYEQYF	TGCAGCGTTGTGGTCAGGGGGCTCTCCTACGAGCAGTACTTC
TRBV6-4	NA	TRBD1	TRBJ1-2	CASSLSAFGTGVSGYTF	TGTGCCAGCAGCCTCTCCGCCTTTGGGACAGGGGTTTCTGGCTACACCTTC
TRBV11-2	NA	TRBD1	TRBJ1-6	CASSPDRDYSPLHF	TGTGCCAGCAGCCCGGACAGGGACTATTCACCCCTCCACTTT
TRBV13	NA	TRBD2	TRBJ2-1	CASSYASGEQFF	TGTGCCAGCAGCTATGCTAGCGGAGAGCAGTTCTTC
TRBV6-6	NA	NA	TRBJ2-7	CASSQMDTSYEQYF	TGTGCCAGCAGTCAAATGGACACTTCCTACGAGCAGTACTTC
TRBV6-5	once	NA	TRBJ1-5	CASSYSPRVAQHF	TGTGCCAGCAGTTACTCCCCCCGAGTGGCCCAGCATTTT
TRBV27	NA	NA	TRBJ1-4	CASSLLGREKLFF	TGTGCCAGCAGTTTACTCGGCAGGGAAAAACTGTTTTTT
TRBV11-2	NA	NA	TRBJ1-5	CASSLAGSGNQPQHF	TGTGCCAGCAGCTTAGCTGGGTCAGGGAATCAGCCCCAGCATTTT
TRBV9	NA	TRBD1	TRBJ2-4	CASSFRTGDVDIQYF	TGTGCCAGCAGCTTCAGGACAGGGGACGTAGACATTCAGTACTTC
TRBV15	NA	TRBD1	TRBJ2-7	CATSRSRTGLYEQYF	TGTGCCACCAGCAGATCCCGGACAGGTCTCTACGAGCAGTACTTC
TRBV2	NA	TRBD2	TRBJ2-1	CASSLRLAGADEQFF	TGTGCCAGCAGCTTGCGACTAGCGGGAGCGGATGAGCAGTTCTTC
TRBV5-1	NA	NA	TRBJ2-5	CASSALDSPQETQYF	TGCGCCAGCAGCGCTCTTGACAGCCCCCAAGAGACCCAGTACTTC
TRBV6-1	NA	TRBD1	TRBJ2-6	CASSERGTGRSGANVLTF	TGTGCCAGCAGTGAACGGGGGACAGGGCGGTCTGGGGCCAACGTCCTGACTTTC
TRBV6-4	NA	NA	TRBJ2-3	CASSERRADTQYF	TGTGCCAGCAGTGAAAGGAGGGCAGATACGCAGTATTTT
TRBV9	NA	NA	TRBJ1-2	CASSGAGWLNGYTF	TGTGCCAGCAGCGGGGCAGGGTGGCTAAATGGCTACACCTTC
TRBV2	NA	TRBD1	TRBJ1-6	CASRGGTGVVSANSPLHF	TGTGCCAGCAGGGGCGGGACAGGGGTCGTCTCGGCTAATTCACCCCTCCACTTT
TRBV29-1	NA	TRBD2	TRBJ2-7	CSVGVAGGPYEQYF	TGCAGCGTGGGTGTAGCGGGAGGGCCGTACGAGCAGTACTTC
TRBV7-2	NA	NA	TRBJ2-3	CASSNRWGRTDTQYF	TGTGCCAGCAGCAACAGGTGGGGGAGGACAGATACGCAGTATTTT
TRBV15	NA	TRBD2	TRBJ2-3	CATRGRLAGGPVDTQYF	TGTGCCACCAGGGGAAGACTAGCGGGGGGACCTGTAGATACGCAGTATTTT
TRBV5-8	NA	NA	TRBJ1-4	CASSPSRNNEKLFF	TGTGCCAGCAGCCCGTCCAGAAATAATGAAAAACTGTTTTTT
TRBV7-3	NA	TRBD1	TRBJ1-1	CASRGTANTEAFF	TGTGCCAGCAGAGGGACAGCGAACACTGAAGCTTTCTTT
TRBV5-4	NA	TRBD1	TRBJ1-4	CASSLGVTGVNEKLFF	TGTGCCAGCAGCTTGGGGGTGACAGGGGTTAATGAAAAACTGTTTTTT
TRBV28	NA	TRBD1	TRBJ2-1	CASRGQGTEQFF	TGTGCCAGCAGGGGACAGGGGACTGAGCAGTTCTTC
TRBV6-5	few	TRBD1	TRBJ1-1	CASSTRQGNDEAFF	TGTGCCAGCAGTACGCGACAGGGGAATGATGAAGCTTTCTTT